This is a list of T cell receptor beta chains from one sample in a study of control samples from healthy donors and cancer patients. Profiling relied on immunoSEQ multiplex PCR, and the TCRdb table lists in-frame clones only, not all of them. This sample has roughly 90,000 clones; 85% to 90% occur once, and the top ten carry about 10%. The sequenced material came from PBMCs. The receptors derive from a woman between 50 and 59 years old with colorectal cancer. Both conserved end residues are part of each CDR3. D genes are given only for firm matches.

CDR3nt	CDR3aa	d_gene	v_gene	j_gene
TGCGCCAGCAGCTTGGCCCCGGGGACTGGAAACACCATATATTTT	CASSLAPGTGNTIYF	.	TRBV5-1	TRBJ1-3
TGTGCCAGTAGTATGGGGTCTGGGTACTATAGCACTGAAGCTTTCTTT	CASSMGSGYYSTEAFF	.	TRBV19	TRBJ1-1
TGTGCCAGCAGTTTATCGACAGGGTTCTATGGCTACACCTTC	CASSLSTGFYGYTF	TRBD1	TRBV27	TRBJ1-2
TGTGCCAGCAGCTTGGAACACGGGGGCGGGGAGCTGTTTTTT	CASSLEHGGGELFF	.	TRBV5-4	TRBJ2-2
TGTGCCAGCAGCTTATTCTACCAGGGGGGCTACACCTTC	CASSLFYQGGYTF	.	TRBV7-9	TRBJ1-2
TGTGCCAGCATCGCCATATCGGGTGGCTACACCTTC	CASIAISGGYTF	.	TRBV6-5	TRBJ1-2
TGTGCCAGCAGCGACCGGGACAGGGGACCTGAAGCTTTCTTT	CASSDRDRGPEAFF	TRBD1	TRBV7-9	TRBJ1-1
TGTGCCAGCAGCCCCCGGACAGGGGGGATAGTCGATGAGCAGTTCTTC	CASSPRTGGIVDEQFF	TRBD1	TRBV9	TRBJ2-1
TGTGCCATCAGCCCGGGACTAGCGGGGGGCCCACCAGATACGCAGTATTTT	CAISPGLAGGPPDTQYF	TRBD2	TRBV10-3	TRBJ2-3
TGTGCCAGCAGCACCAGCGGGGGGCGTGACGGGGAGCTGTTTTTT	CASSTSGGRDGELFF	TRBD2	TRBV28	TRBJ2-2
TGTGCCTGGACCAAAAAGGGACAGGAGGCCGGGGAGCTGTTTTTT	CAWTKKGQEAGELFF	TRBD1	TRBV30	TRBJ2-2
TGCGCCAGCAGCCCGCGGGAGGTTAACTATGGCTACACCTTC	CASSPREVNYGYTF	.	TRBV5-1	TRBJ1-2
TGTGCCAGCAGCCAAGGGCGGGGAAAAGCACCCCTCCACTTT	CASSQGRGKAPLHF	.	TRBV3-1/TRBV3-2	TRBJ1-6
TGTGCCAGCAGCGTCAGGGGTTTTGAAGCTTTCTTT	CASSVRGFEAFF	.	TRBV11-1	TRBJ1-1
TGTGCCTGGAGTGTAGGACAGAACTATGGCTACACCTTC	CAWSVGQNYGYTF	.	TRBV30	TRBJ1-2
TGTGCCAGCAGCTTATGGGGAGATACGCAGTATTTT	CASSLWGDTQYF	.	TRBV7-6	TRBJ2-3
TGTGCCAGCAGCTTAGAGGGGGCGCGCAATCAGCCCCAGCATTTT	CASSLEGARNQPQHF	TRBD1	TRBV7-2	TRBJ1-5
TGTGCCAGCAGTTTGGTGCGCTCTGGGGCCAACGTCCTGACTTTC	CASSLVRSGANVLTF	.	TRBV27	TRBJ2-6
TGTGCTACCTCGGGCCTTAATTGGGGCACAGATACGCAGTATTTT	CATSGLNWGTDTQYF	.	TRBV28	TRBJ2-3
TGTGCCATCAGTGAGCTGAATCAGCCCCAGCATTTT	CAISELNQPQHF	.	TRBV10-3	TRBJ1-5
TGTGCCAGCAGCCCAGGGGCTAGCAATCAGCCCCAGCATTTT	CASSPGASNQPQHF	.	TRBV9	TRBJ1-5
TGCGCCAGCAGCGGGGGACAGCCCACCGGGGAGCTGTTTTTT	CASSGGQPTGELFF	TRBD1	TRBV5-1	TRBJ2-2